The 25 T cell receptor beta chains below were found in one sample sequenced in a study of tumor and adjacent non-tumor tissue in lung cancer. A modified ARM-PCR protocol with three rounds of nested PCR amplified TCRbeta. TCRdb re-called the multiplex PCR reads with MiXCR, one entry per CDR3 protein. The data contain around 210,000 distinct CDR3 sequences, approximately 74% of them seen just once; the ten biggest clones take up roughly 24%. This sample's RNA came from whole unsorted tissue. Sequenced: lung tumor tissue. All receptors come from a man in his sixties with non-small cell lung cancer.

Note on this clonotype: A read error is likely, as this CDR3 ends without the conserved phenylalanine or tryptophan. The V and J genes are TRBV6-1 and TRBJ2-3, with D perhaps TRBD1 (6 bases). This CDR3 has 14 residues. Germline V gives CDR1 MNHNS, CDR2 SASEGT. The CDR3 protein is CASSVSWGPNTQYL. The CDR3 DNA follows: TGTGCCAGCAGTGTTTCCTGGGGGCCAAATACACAGTATTTG.

On this clonotype: This could be a read error, since a much larger clone is one nucleotide away. This chain uses TRBV12-3 or TRBV12-4 with TRBJ2-1; the D gene could be TRBD1 or TRBD2 (6 bases each). The CDR3 is made up of 12 amino acids. CDR3 protein: CASGGGYNKQFF. The DNA of the CDR3 is TGTGCCAGCGGAGGGGGGTACAATAAGCAGTTCTTC.

Note on this clonotype: The junction does not match germline at one end; this may be a read error. The CDR3, as DNA: TGCAGCGTTGGGAGGCGCCCCAATAAGCCCCAGCATTTT. Its translation is CSVGRRPNKPQHF. The J gene is TRBJ1-5, the V gene TRBV29-1; no definite D call. CDR3 length: 13 amino acids. Looked up from germline, CDR1 is SQVTM and CDR2 is ANQGSEA. The variable domain in full, with the rest retrieved from reference TRBV29-1 and TRBJ1-5, is SAVISQKPSRDICQRGTSLTIQCQVDSQVTMMFWYRQQPGQSLTLIATANQGSEATYESGFVIDKFPISRPNLTFSTLTVSNMSPEDSSIYLCSVGRRPNKPQHFGDGTRLSIL.

Of note for this clonotype: Germline and junction disagree at one end, which may indicate a read error. This rearrangement joins TRBV20-1 to TRBJ2-7; maybe TRBD1 (5 bases). The CDR3 is 17 residues long. Germline CDR1 DFQATT, CDR2 SNEGSKA (reference sequence). In DNA, the CDR3 is TGCAGTGCTAGGAATTCGGACATGGGCCTTTCCCGGATGGAGCAGTATTTC. Amino acid sequence: CSARNSDMGLSRMEQYF.

A word on this clonotype: Its ends do not fully match the called genes, so a read error is possible. This chain connects TRBV11-3 to TRBJ1-1; D unclear. This CDR3 comprises 13 residues. Germline V gives CDR1 SGHNT, CDR2 YENEEA. The CDR3 loop reads CASSLDPDGEALF. Here the CDR3 DNA reads TGTGCCAGCAGCTTAGATCCAGATGGGGAAGCTTTATTT.

V gene TRBV6-5 combines with J gene TRBJ1-5; D is ambiguous. The V end lost 7 bases, the J end lost 1 base, and 26 bases lay between the germline ends. Per the germline V gene, CDR1 is MNHEY and CDR2 is SVGAGI. There are 19 residues in the CDR3. In nucleotides, the CDR3 is TGTGCCAGCATCACCAGTGCAGGCTTGATTAGTGGCAGCAATCAGCCCCAGCATTTT. It yields the protein CASITSAGLISGSNQPQHF.

About this clonotype: One junction end disagrees with the germline gene, perhaps due to a read error. V is TRBV11-2 and J is TRBJ1-1, with no clear D. Germline V CDR1 and CDR2: SGHAT, FQNNGV. CDR3 size: 14 residues. The CDR3 loop is CASSLVGMYTEAFF. CDR3 in DNA: TGTGCCAGTAGCTTGGTGGGCATGTACACTGAAGCTTTCTTT.

This chain joins TRBV6-6 and TRBJ1-1, with 9 nucleotides matching TRBD1. Trimming took 7 bases from V and 9 from J; bases not matched to a gene: 12. This CDR3 is 14 amino acids long. Germline V gene data show CDR1 as MNHNY and CDR2 as SVGAGI (reference sequence). CDR3 loop: CASIHRGPGTKAFF. The CDR3 DNA reads TGTGCCAGCATCCACAGGGGGCCCGGGACTAAAGCTTTCTTT.

Regarding this clonotype: This may come from a read error, since a much larger clone is one base off. The CDR3 DNA follows: TGTGCCAGCAGCCCCCAGGGGGTTGGCTACGCCTTC. Amino acids: CASSPQGVGYAF. The V call is TRBV6-5, the J call TRBJ1-2, with 7 bases that match TRBD1. The CDR3 is made up of 12 amino acids. CDR1 and CDR2 from the germline V gene are MNHEY and SVGAGI.

The chain uses TRBV6-4 and TRBJ2-1; D not resolved. This CDR3 is 15 amino acids long. Trimming took 2 bases from V and 4 from J, leaving 12 bases between them. CDR1 and CDR2 from the germline V gene are MRHNA and SNTAGT. The CDR3 reads CASSDNPGSYNEQFF. In nucleotides, the CDR3 is TGTGCCAGCAGTGACAACCCAGGATCGTACAATGAGCAGTTCTTC.

About this clonotype itself: A single base separates this from a much larger clone, so it may be a read error. J is TRBJ2-3 and V is TRBV4-1; maybe TRBD2 (6 bases). This CDR3 region has 17 residues. The germline V gene has CDR1 MGHRA and CDR2 YSYEKL. The CDR3 bases are TGCGCCAGCTGCCAAGATTGGCCTAGCGAGATCACAGATACGCAGTATTTT. It encodes CASCQDWPSEITDTQYF.

This clonotype was observed a handful of times. The CDR3 DNA reads as TGTGCCAGCAGTTACGGGGGGCCCAACGAGCAGTACTTC. Residues: CASSYGGPNEQYF. The chain carries TRBV6-5 and TRBJ2-7; the D call may be TRBD1 or TRBD2 (6 bases each). From germline, CDR1 is MNHEY and CDR2 SVGAGI. The CDR3 extends over 13 amino acids. V lost 2 bases and J 5 bases, leaving 10 bases between the germline ends.

The V call is TRBV6-1, the J call TRBJ2-3; D is unclear. The CDR3 covers 12 residues. Germline-derived CDR1 and CDR2 are MNHNS and SASEGT. Trimming took 7 bases from V and 4 from J, leaving 9 bases between them. The CDR3 reads CASIAASDTQYF. The CDR3 DNA is TGTGCCAGCATTGCCGCCTCAGATACGCAGTATTTT.

With regard to this clonotype: No conserved phenylalanine or tryptophan is present at the end of the CDR3, so a read error is the likely explanation. The rearrangement uses TRBV5-4 and TRBJ2-3; possibly TRBD1 for D (6 bases). From germline, CDR1 is SGHNT and CDR2 YYREEE (reference sequence). The CDR3 has 14 amino acids. The CDR3 nucleotides read TGTGCCAGCAGCTTGAGGGGGAGCACAGAAACGCAGTATTTA. This codes for CASSLRGSTETQYL.

Concerning this clonotype itself: A much larger clone lies a single base off, so this may be a read error. V is TRBV6-5 and J is TRBJ1-5; 8 bases are a match to TRBD1. CDR1 MNHEY and CDR2 SVGAGI come from the germline V gene. The CDR3 is 14 residues long. J gave up 7 bases and V 5 bases, and 7 bases lay outside the gene matches. This chain's CDR3 is CASSRDRRGQPQHF. DNA of the CDR3: TGTGCCAGCAGTCGGGACAGGAGGGGACAGCCCCAGCATTTT.

Remarks on this clonotype: Germline is not matched at one junction end, which may reflect a read error. The rearrangement joins TRBV5-4 to TRBJ2-3; D is uncertain. The CDR3 spans 13 residues. CDR1 is SGHNT, CDR2 YYREEE, per germline (reference sequence). CDR3 nucleotide sequence: TGTGCCAGGAGCAGACGACTCTTCGATACGCACTATTTT. This translates into CARSRRLFDTHYF.

The chain employs TRBV6-6 and TRBJ2-3; D may correspond to TRBD1 or TRBD2 (6 bases each). Per germline, CDR1 MNHNY and CDR2 SVGAGI (reference sequence). This CDR3 has 14 residues. V was cut by 0 bases and J by 6 bases, with 10 bases left in between. The chain's CDR3 is CASSYSKGGDTQYF. The CDR3 region has the DNA TGTGCCAGCAGTTACTCCAAGGGGGGCGATACGCAGTATTTT.

The chain carries TRBV21-1 and TRBJ1-5. TRBV21-1 is a pseudogene. The CDR3 sequence is 14 residues long. This CDR3 is CASSKCQGSQPQHF. The CDR3, as DNA: TGTGCCAGCAGCAAATGCCAAGGGAGTCAACCCCAGCATTTT.

The rearrangement joins TRBV20-1 to TRBJ2-5; D may be TRBD1 (6 bases). The CDR3 runs 14 residues. Germline V CDR1 and CDR2: DFQATT, SNEGSKA (reference sequence). The CDR3 is CYARGWGLRETQYF. The CDR3 DNA reads TGCTATGCTCGAGGGTGGGGGCTGAGAGAGACCCAGTACTTC.

With regard to this clonotype: The junction departs from the called germline gene at one end, perhaps through a read error. This sequence joins TRBV6-1 and TRBJ2-2; D is ambiguous. This CDR3 comprises 14 residues. Germline V lookup: CDR1 MNHNS, CDR2 SASEGT. The CDR3 sequence is CVSSERADTEELFF. CDR3 coding DNA: TGTGTCAGCAGTGAACGGGCAGACACCGAGGAGCTGTTTTTT.

The rearrangement uses TRBV7-9 and TRBJ1-4, with D unresolved. Trimming stripped 1 base from V and 8 bases from J, with 17 bases between. Germline V gene sequence: CDR1 SEHNR, CDR2 FQNEAQ (reference sequence). This CDR3 has 16 residues. CDR3 coding DNA: TGTGCCAGCAGCTTAGATTTAGCCGGACGGAAAGAAAAACTGTTTTTT. It translates to CASSLDLAGRKEKLFF.

The CDR3 is CASDLEGASTDTQYF. CDR3 nucleotides: TGTGCCAGCGACTTGGAGGGGGCCAGCACAGATACGCAGTATTTT. This sequence joins TRBV5-5 and TRBJ2-3; tentative D call: TRBD1 (7 bases). Per the germline V gene, CDR1 is SGHKS and CDR2 is YYEKEE (reference sequence). The CDR3 contains 15 residues. V lost 7 bases, J lost 0 bases, and 15 bases lay in between.

V and J are TRBV6-5 and TRBJ2-6, with 7 nucleotides matching TRBD1. This CDR3 comprises 18 residues. The germline V gene has CDR1 MNHEY and CDR2 SVGAGI. The J segment lost 5 bases and the V segment lost 5 bases, leaving 15 bases of the junction unmatched. CDR3 region: CASSPLDRVSYRANVLTF. DNA of the CDR3: TGTGCCAGCAGTCCCCTCGACAGGGTATCTTACAGGGCCAACGTCCTGACTTTC.

This clonotype was detected only a few times. The chain has TRBV7-9 and TRBJ1-1; 7 bases line up with TRBD1. CDR1 and CDR2 (germline): SEHNR, FQNEAQ (reference sequence). This CDR3 has 13 residues. J lost 11 bases, V lost 7 bases, and 13 bases had no gene match. The CDR3 sequence: CASTEMRDSEAFF. The CDR3 DNA follows: TGTGCCAGCACCGAAATGCGGGACAGTGAGGCTTTCTTT.

There are a few counts of this clonotype. This sequence joins TRBV20-1 and TRBJ2-1, with 12 bases lining up with TRBD2. With 1 base clipped from V and 8 bases from J, the junction kept 3 bases outside the gene matches. CDR1 and CDR2 from the germline V gene are DFQATT and SNEGSKA (reference sequence). CDR3 length: 14 residues. The CDR3 DNA sequence: TGCAGTGCTAGAGGGACTAGCGGGACCTATGAGCAGTTCTTC. It encodes CSARGTSGTYEQFF.